Sequencing of this T cell receptor beta chain was carried out in a study of blood T cell repertoires in COVID-19. In the original workflow: The assay estimated nucleated cells by amplifying reference gene primers. Using immunoSEQ multiplex PCR, the repertoire was profiled, and TCRdb retains in-frame clones only, with some absent. V and J calls and clone size are as listed in that table; D and trimming were resolved from the DNA. Among 350,000 or so clones listed, more than 70% were seen once. One Seattle source followed patients from active infection through their disease course. As for this clone: The sample carries other DNA sequences with the same CDR3.

Per germline, CDR1 SGHDT and CDR2 YYEEEE. The CDR3 is 15 amino acids. V dropped 4 bases and J dropped 4; count of bases not matched to a gene: 7. The clonotype was recovered from a woman younger than 45 with COVID-19, enrolled during active disease. The sequenced sample was peripheral blood. The rearrangement joins TRBV5-6 to TRBJ2-1; 8 nucleotides line up with TRBD1. CDR3 nucleotide sequence: TGTGCCAGCAGCCTGGACAGGGTTTCGTACAATGAGCAGTTCTTC. Translation: CASSLDRVSYNEQFF.